A selection of T cell receptor beta chains follows, all from one sample in a study of cytomegalovirus exposure and HLA in healthy donors. Measured with immunoSEQ multiplex PCR; TCRdb has only the in-frame clones, and not every one. The top ten clones hold about 1.2% of a sample with approximately 140,000 clones, about three quarters of them seen once. The sequencing input was PBMCs. These receptor sequences come from a woman in her thirties or forties in good health and CMV-seronegative. Each CDR3 is given with its conserved first and last residue. Fields, in order: J gene, clone size, V gene, D gene, CDR3 protein, CDR3 DNA. A D gene is named only where the DNA matches it firmly. Expanded clones are given a class, and other clones once, few, many or no size at all.

j_call: TRBJ2-1
clone_size: once
v_call: TRBV2
d_call: TRBD2
cdr3_aa: CATQLAGEQFF
cdr3_nt: TGTGCCACCCAACTAGCGGGGGAGCAGTTCTTC

j_call: TRBJ2-2
clone_size: NA
v_call: TRBV18
d_call: NA
cdr3_aa: CASSPPSIRSTGELFF
cdr3_nt: TGTGCCAGCTCACCACCAAGTATTAGAAGCACCGGGGAGCTGTTTTTT

j_call: TRBJ2-5
clone_size: NA
v_call: TRBV11-3
d_call: NA
cdr3_aa: CASSLGTSSGTQYF
cdr3_nt: TGTGCCAGCAGCTTAGGGACAAGTAGCGGCACCCAGTACTTC

j_call: TRBJ2-1
clone_size: NA
v_call: TRBV2
d_call: TRBD2
cdr3_aa: CASSKGLAGGSEQFF
cdr3_nt: TGTGCCAGCAGTAAGGGACTAGCGGGGGGCAGTGAGCAGTTCTTC

j_call: TRBJ2-6
clone_size: NA
v_call: TRBV7-3
d_call: NA
cdr3_aa: CASSPHVSGANVLTF
cdr3_nt: TGTGCCAGCAGCCCACACGTCTCTGGGGCCAACGTCCTGACTTTC

j_call: TRBJ1-2
clone_size: NA
v_call: TRBV27
d_call: TRBD1
cdr3_aa: CASSLNRDSYGYTF
cdr3_nt: TGTGCCAGCAGTTTAAACCGGGACAGCTATGGCTACACCTTC

j_call: TRBJ1-1
clone_size: NA
v_call: TRBV4-2
d_call: NA
cdr3_aa: CASSRGHPNTEAFF
cdr3_nt: TGTGCCAGCAGCCGAGGACACCCGAACACTGAAGCTTTCTTT

j_call: TRBJ2-2
clone_size: NA
v_call: TRBV29-1
d_call: TRBD1
cdr3_aa: CSVSQGTTTGELFF
cdr3_nt: TGCAGCGTTTCACAGGGGACGACCACCGGGGAGCTGTTTTTT

j_call: TRBJ2-5
clone_size: NA
v_call: TRBV13
d_call: TRBD1
cdr3_aa: CASSRTGVAGTQYF
cdr3_nt: TGTGCCAGCAGCCGGACAGGGGTCGCTGGGACCCAGTACTTC

j_call: TRBJ1-4
clone_size: many
v_call: TRBV4-3
d_call: TRBD1
cdr3_aa: CASSPNRDRVEKLFF
cdr3_nt: TGCGCCAGCAGCCCAAACCGGGACAGGGTTGAAAAACTGTTTTTT

j_call: TRBJ1-5
clone_size: NA
v_call: TRBV2
d_call: NA
cdr3_aa: CASSETGDWHQPQHF
cdr3_nt: TGTGCCAGCAGCGAGACAGGTGATTGGCATCAGCCCCAGCATTTT

j_call: TRBJ1-1
clone_size: NA
v_call: TRBV5-6
d_call: TRBD1
cdr3_aa: CASSPGTGWDTEAFF
cdr3_nt: TGTGCCAGCAGCCCCGGGACAGGGTGGGACACTGAAGCTTTCTTT

j_call: TRBJ1-5
clone_size: NA
v_call: TRBV19
d_call: TRBD1
cdr3_aa: CASSGTGNQPQHF
cdr3_nt: TGTGCCAGTTCCGGGACAGGAAATCAGCCCCAGCATTTT

j_call: TRBJ1-1
clone_size: NA
v_call: TRBV6-6
d_call: NA
cdr3_aa: CASRIDRNTEAFF
cdr3_nt: TGTGCCAGCAGGATAGACAGGAACACTGAAGCTTTCTTT

j_call: TRBJ2-3
clone_size: NA
v_call: TRBV2
d_call: NA
cdr3_aa: CASRRGSTDTQYF
cdr3_nt: TGTGCCAGCAGACGCGGTAGCACAGATACGCAGTATTTT

j_call: TRBJ1-2
clone_size: NA
v_call: TRBV5-4
d_call: NA
cdr3_aa: CASSGTNNYGYTF
cdr3_nt: TGTGCCAGCAGTGGGACAAATAACTATGGCTACACCTTC

j_call: TRBJ1-2
clone_size: NA
v_call: TRBV5-8
d_call: NA
cdr3_aa: CASRLRQATHNYGYTF
cdr3_nt: TGTGCCAGCAGGTTAAGACAGGCCACGCATAACTATGGCTACACCTTC

j_call: TRBJ2-7
clone_size: NA
v_call: TRBV7-9
d_call: NA
cdr3_aa: CASGSTENHLDEQYF
cdr3_nt: TGTGCCAGCGGGTCGACAGAGAATCACCTAGACGAGCAGTACTTC

j_call: TRBJ1-2
clone_size: NA
v_call: TRBV6-1
d_call: NA
cdr3_aa: CASSEGRSNYGYTF
cdr3_nt: TGTGCCAGCAGTGAAGGCAGATCTAACTATGGCTACACCTTC